This entry is about one T cell receptor beta chain. This entry is derived from a study of T cell responses to AZD1222 COVID-19 vaccine. The CDR3 contains 13 residues. CDR1 and CDR2 (germline): SEHNR, FQNEAQ (reference sequence). The ends were cut back, 5 bases at V and 5 bases at J, with 11 bases in the middle. Repertoires were generated with immunoSEQ multiplex PCR, while TCRdb's copy carries only in-frame clones and drops some. Of 80,000 to 95,000 clones listed, almost 80% were seen once; the top ten hold more than 20%. This clonotype was sampled from an adult in good health. The source was peripheral blood, collected on day 0 of AZD1222 vaccination. The V gene is TRBV7-9, the J gene TRBJ2-3; D remains ambiguous. The CDR3 sequence is CASSIQLGDTQYF. The CDR3 DNA follows: TGTGCCAGCAGCATCCAGCTGGGAGATACGCAGTATTTT.